Below are 10 T cell receptor beta chains sequenced from a single sample in a study of blood T cell repertoires in COVID-19. Using immunoSEQ multiplex PCR, the repertoire was profiled, and TCRdb retains in-frame clones only, with some absent. This sample has about 200,000 clones, with approximately 81% found just once. Source material: peripheral blood. These receptors came from a human donor in a cohort sampled during active COVID-19.

V usage is TRBV3-1 (or the pseudogene TRBV3-2) and J usage is TRBJ2-2; the D gene is possibly TRBD1 (6 bases). The CDR3 length is 16 residues. Trimming pared 4 bases from V and 4 bases from J, leaving 16 bases between. Germline CDR1 LGHDT, CDR2 YNNKEL (reference sequence). The CDR3, as DNA: TGTGCCAGCAGCCCCTCTCGAACAGGGTCCACCGGGGAGCTGTTTTTT. It encodes CASSPSRTGSTGELFF.

The chain employs TRBV30 and TRBJ1-1; 8 bases align to TRBD1. CDR1 is GTSNPN, CDR2 SVGIG, per germline (reference sequence). CDR3 length equals 12 residues. The junction had 4 bases not matched to a gene; V was cut back by 6 bases and J by 4 bases. The CDR3 is CACDRGGTEAFF. In DNA form, the CDR3 reads TGTGCCTGCGACAGGGGCGGCACTGAAGCTTTCTTT.

The V call is TRBV21-1, the J call TRBJ1-2; no check of the table's D call, TRBD1, against the DNA was made. TRBV21-1 has pseudogene status. There are 13 residues in the CDR3. CDR3 nucleotides: TGTGCCAGAACTCCGACAGCTAACTATGGCTACACCTTC. As protein: CARTPTANYGYTF.

The rearrangement joins TRBV14 to TRBJ2-1; D possibly corresponds to TRBD2 (6 bases). The CDR3 totals 14 residues. V dropped 2 bases and J dropped 5 bases, with 10 bases sitting between them. CDR1 is SGHDN, CDR2 FVKESK, per germline. This chain's CDR3 is CASSQRGLHNEQFF. CDR3 sequence (DNA): TGTGCCAGCAGCCAAAGAGGACTACACAATGAGCAGTTCTTC.

This clone was counted a few times. This chain links TRBV5-1 with TRBJ2-7; D gene unclear. CDR1 SGHRS and CDR2 YFSETQ come from the germline V gene. The CDR3 covers 14 residues. Trimming took 4 bases from V and 3 from J, leaving 14 bases between them. Here the CDR3 reads CASSPSVSFYEQYF. CDR3 DNA sequence: TGCGCCAGCAGCCCGTCGGTCTCATTCTACGAGCAGTACTTC.

The chain uses TRBV11-1 and TRBJ2-3, with a tentative D call TRBD2 (6 bases). The CDR3 sequence is 15 residues long. V lost 3 bases, J lost 0 bases, and 10 bases lay in between. Germline lookup yields CDR1 SGHAT and CDR2 FQDESV (reference sequence). CDR3 DNA: TGTGCCAGCAGCTTCGCGGGACCTAGCACAGATACGCAGTATTTT. Translated: CASSFAGPSTDTQYF.

This clone showed up just a few times. The chain links TRBV7-9 to TRBJ2-5, with 9 bases matching TRBD1. This CDR3 is built from 15 residues. After removal of 0 bases from V and 6 bases from J, the junction contained 5 bases not matched to a gene. Germline CDR1 SEHNR, CDR2 FQNEAQ (reference sequence). The CDR3 sequence: CASSLARDREKTQYF. In nucleotides, the CDR3 is TGTGCCAGCAGCTTAGCCCGGGACAGGGAGAAGACCCAGTACTTC.

This clone appeared a few times. The chain recombines TRBV7-9 with TRBJ1-5, with a tentative D call TRBD1 (5 bases). There are 16 residues in the CDR3. Germline CDR1 is SEHNR and CDR2 is FQNEAQ (reference sequence). Trimming removed 3 bases from V and 9 bases from J, with 21 bases in between. CDR3 region: CASSLSRGVDHPPQHF. CDR3 nucleotides: TGTGCCAGCAGCTTGAGTAGGGGTGTAGACCATCCGCCCCAGCATTTT. Full variable domain (outside the CDR3, taken from reference TRBV7-9 and TRBJ1-5): DTGVSQNPRHKITKRGQNVTFRCDPISEHNRLYWYRQTLGQGPEFLTYFQNEAQLEKSRLLSDRFSAERPKGSFSTLEIQRTEQGDSAMYLCASSLSRGVDHPPQHFGDGTRLSIL.

The chain is built from TRBV5-1 and TRBJ2-2; D possibly corresponds to TRBD2 (5 bases). Trimming pared 7 bases from V and 6 bases from J, leaving 19 bases between. The CDR3 totals 15 residues. Per the germline V gene, CDR1 is SGHRS and CDR2 is YFSETQ. CDR3 sequence: CASQLVSDIPGELFF. For the CDR3, the DNA is TGCGCCAGCCAGCTTGTTAGCGATATTCCCGGGGAGCTGTTTTTT.

V and J are TRBV19 and TRBJ2-7, with 8 bases aligning to TRBD2. Trimming removed 10 bases from V and 1 base from J; junction bases left unmatched: 18. This CDR3 region has 17 residues. The germline CDR1 and CDR2 sequences are LNHDA and SQIVND (reference sequence). Here the CDR3 reads CATSHPVSGSQSYEQYF. The CDR3 DNA reads as TGTGCCACCTCCCACCCGGTAAGCGGGAGTCAGTCCTACGAGCAGTACTTC. Full variable domain (outside the CDR3, taken from reference TRBV19 and TRBJ2-7): DGGITQSPKYLFRKEGQNVTLSCEQNLNHDAMYWYRQDPGQGLRLIYYSQIVNDFQKGDIAEGYSVSREKKESFPLTVTSAQKNPTAFYLCATSHPVSGSQSYEQYFGPGTRLTVT.